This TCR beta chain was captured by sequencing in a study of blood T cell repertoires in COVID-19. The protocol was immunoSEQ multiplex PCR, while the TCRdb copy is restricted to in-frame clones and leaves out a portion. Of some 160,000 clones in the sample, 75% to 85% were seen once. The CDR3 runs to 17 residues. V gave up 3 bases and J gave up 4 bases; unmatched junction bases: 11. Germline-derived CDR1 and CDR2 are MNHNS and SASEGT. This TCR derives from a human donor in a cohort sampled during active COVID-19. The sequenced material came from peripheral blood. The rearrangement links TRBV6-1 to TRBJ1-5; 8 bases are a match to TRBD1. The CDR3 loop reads CASSDFSGTGTNQPQHF. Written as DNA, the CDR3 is TGTGCCAGCAGTGACTTCTCCGGGACAGGCACGAATCAGCCCCAGCATTTT.